This T cell receptor beta chain was obtained from a study of CD4 T cells in relation to SARS-CoV-2 and coronaviruses. Concerning this clone: No antigen is known for it.

Before the COVID-19 pandemic, during about 2010-2019, CD4+ T cells were taken from unexposed donors. Isolation of CD4+ T cells took place after approximately eleven days in culture. As cell numbers allowed, unexposed-donor CD4+ T cells faced SARS-CoV-2 S/N and four cold-coronavirus spikes. Method: immunoSEQ multiplex PCR; TCRdb's copy keeps in-frame clones and lacks some. Among under 25,000 clones listed, around 80% were seen once. V was shortened by 0 bases and J by 5 bases, with 11 bases between the two germline ends. CDR1 and CDR2 from the germline V gene are SGHRS and YFSETQ. The CDR3 totals 14 residues.

This clonotype was sampled from a human donor in good health. Sequencing was done on a sample of CD4+ T cells from PBMCs, cultured in vitro. The rearrangement uses TRBV5-1 and TRBJ1-1; D is unclear. In DNA, the CDR3 is TGCGCCAGCAGCTTGGGAGGGTTTACGACTGAAGCTTTCTTT. Protein sequence: CASSLGGFTTEAFF.